A single T cell receptor beta chain is shown here with its context. Its antigen is not known. Assay: immunoSEQ multiplex PCR; the TCRdb copy retains only in-frame clones and omits some. In the table there are 110,000 or so clones, approximately 90% of which are singletons. The CDR3 totals 15 residues. Trimming stripped 1 base from V and 4 bases from J, with 12 bases between. Germline assignment: CDR1 SGHDN and CDR2 FVKESK. This specimen comes from a study of T cell responses to AZD1222 COVID-19 vaccine. Study-wide results and limits: Spike as a whole was targeted by vaccine-associated CD4 TCRs, dominant at 160-218 and 743-854. Clonal diversity may have been underestimated, and the donors were mostly white British, with more females than males. Receipt of two AZD1222 doses was followed by a rise in Spike-specific TCR breadth and depth.

The source is an adult who received the AZD1222 COVID-19 vaccine. This sample comprised peripheral blood, obtained 28 days after the second AZD1222 dose. The J gene is TRBJ2-3, the V gene TRBV14; no reliable D call. CDR3 residues: CASSQVLGRADTQYF. For the CDR3, the DNA is TGTGCCAGCAGCCAAGTACTTGGCAGAGCAGATACGCAGTATTTT.